The 12 T cell receptor beta chains listed next were all sequenced from one sample in a study of identical twins. TCRdb processed the 5' RACE reads anew with MiXCR; each CDR3 protein has one entry. Of 690,000 or so distinct CDR3 sequences in the sample, around 8.6% were seen once. A further study also used this sample, focusing on yellow fever vaccine responses in identical twins.

Source material: PBMCs. Source of these receptors: a woman aged 18 to 35 in good health.

This clonotype came up a few times. The rearrangement links TRBV29-1 to TRBJ1-1; D is undetermined. The ends were cut back, 5 bases at V and 0 bases at J, with 13 bases in the middle. There are 14 residues in the CDR3. The germline CDR1 and CDR2 sequences are SQVTM and ANQGSEA. DNA for the CDR3: TGCAGCGTTACCCTGACTATACTGAACACTGAAGCTTTCTTT. Its protein product is CSVTLTILNTEAFF.

Many counts were recorded for this clonotype. J is TRBJ2-7 and V is TRBV12-3 or TRBV12-4, with 8 bases that match TRBD1. V dropped 5 bases and J dropped 3; count of bases not matched to a gene: 6. This CDR3 has 14 amino acids. CDR3 nucleotide sequence: TGTGCCAGCAGTCCATGGGACAGGCTCTACGAGCAGTACTTC. Translating gives CASSPWDRLYEQYF.

This clonotype turned up a few times. This chain uses TRBV28 with TRBJ2-1; 9 nucleotides match TRBD2. Germline CDR1 is MDHEN and CDR2 is SYDVKM. The CDR3 has 16 residues. V shed 4 bases and J 5 bases; nucleotides not matched to a gene: 9. CDR3 amino acids: CASSSRLAAYDNEQFF. The CDR3 nucleotides are TGTGCCAGCAGTTCCCGACTAGCGGCATACGACAATGAGCAGTTCTTC. Supplemented by reference TRBV28 and TRBJ2-1, the full variable domain reads DVKVTQSSRYLVKRTGEKVFLECVQDMDHENMFWYRQDPGLGLRLIYFSYDVKMKEKGDIPEGYSVSREKKERFSLILESASTNQTSMYLCASSSRLAAYDNEQFFGPGTRLTVL.

In its sample, this clonotype was seen once. The chain couples TRBV10-2 to TRBJ1-2, with 8 bases fitting TRBD1. The CDR3 loop spans 16 amino acids. Germline CDR1 is WSHSY and CDR2 is SAAADI. J gave up 7 bases and V 3 bases, and 13 bases lay outside the gene matches. The CDR3 DNA sequence: TGCGCCAGCAGTGAATCCTTACCTGCAGGGGGCCGTGGCTACACCTTC. Its translation: CASSESLPAGGRGYTF.

This clonotype has a count of ten or more. The chain is built from TRBV7-2 and TRBJ2-1; TRBD2 matches 8 bases. The V gene end was trimmed by 2 bases and the J gene end by 0 bases; junction bases not matched to a gene: 0. Germline values: CDR1 SGHTA, CDR2 FQGNSA. This CDR3 contains 15 residues. The CDR3 here is CASSLSGSSYNEQFF. DNA for the CDR3: TGTGCCAGCAGCTTAAGCGGGAGCTCCTACAATGAGCAGTTCTTC. The variable domain in full, with the rest retrieved from reference TRBV7-2 and TRBJ2-1, is GAGVSQSPSNKVTEKGKDVELRCDPISGHTALYWYRQSLGQGLEFLIYFQGNSAPDKSGLPSDRFSAERTGGSVSTLTIQRTQQEDSAVYLCASSLSGSSYNEQFFGPGTRLTVL.

J is TRBJ2-1 and V is TRBV12-3 or TRBV12-4, with D perhaps TRBD2 (7 bases). CDR3 length: 15 residues. V was pared by 1 base and J by 9 bases, with 16 bases between. CDR3 residues: CASSLEGGGIGEQFF. The CDR3, as DNA: TGTGCCAGCAGTTTAGAGGGGGGGGGAATAGGTGAGCAGTTCTTC.

The chain combines TRBV20-1 with TRBJ2-4; 11 nucleotides align to TRBD2. The CDR3 runs 20 residues. J gave up 0 bases and V 8 bases, and 21 bases lay outside the gene matches. Germline loops: CDR1 DFQATT, CDR2 SNEGSKA (reference sequence). CDR3 sequence reads: CSQLGYPGPSGGIAKNIQYF. The CDR3 nucleotides are TGCAGTCAGCTAGGGTACCCTGGGCCTAGCGGGGGGATAGCCAAAAACATTCAGTACTTC.

In its sample, this clonotype was seen a few times. The rearrangement joins TRBV10-3 to TRBJ2-2; 8 bases are a match to TRBD2. Germline V gene sequence: CDR1 ENHRY, CDR2 SYGVKD. Losses at the gene ends were 6 bases for V and 3 bases for J; bases not matched to a gene: 3. There are 14 residues in the CDR3. Written as DNA, the CDR3 is TGTGCCATCAGACTAGCGGTTCACACCGGGGAGCTGTTTTTT. This sequence encodes CAIRLAVHTGELFF.

V is TRBV11-2 and J is TRBJ2-7; 8 bases map to TRBD1. The CDR3 totals 13 residues. Germline-derived CDR1 and CDR2 are SGHAT and FQNNGV. After removal of 5 bases from V and 5 bases from J, the junction contained 5 bases not matched to a gene. The chain's CDR3 is CASSMDRADEQYF. CDR3 in DNA: TGTGCCAGCAGCATGGACAGGGCGGACGAGCAGTACTTC.

The chain is built from TRBV3-1 and TRBJ2-3; D remains unclear. The V gene lost 1 base and the J gene lost 4 bases, with 6 bases spanning the gap. Germline CDR1 and CDR2: LGHDT and YNNKEL (reference sequence). The CDR3 extends over 13 amino acids. In DNA, the CDR3 is TGTGCCAGCAGCCAAGCCCTTGCAGATACGCAGTATTTT. It translates to CASSQALADTQYF.

This clonotype occurred a few times. The gene calls are TRBV29-1 and TRBJ1-1; maybe TRBD1 (6 bases). In germline, CDR1 is SQVTM, CDR2 ANQGSEA. This CDR3 is 12 amino acids long. V lost 6 bases, J lost 4 bases, and 12 bases lay in between. The CDR3 protein is CSVTGQGTEAFF. CDR3 DNA sequence: TGCAGCGTAACAGGGCAGGGCACTGAAGCTTTCTTT.

The chain employs TRBV10-3 and TRBJ2-7; the D gene is possibly TRBD2 (6 bases). CDR1 and CDR2 from the germline V gene are ENHRY and SYGVKD. This CDR3 has 15 residues. Trimming cost V 0 bases and J 2 bases, with 11 bases left between them. The CDR3 DNA reads as TGTGCCATCAGTGAGTCGGAACGGGAGCCCTACGAGCAGTACTTC. Its protein is CAISESEREPYEQYF.